The 27 T cell receptor beta chains below come from one sample, sequenced in a study of OX40 agonist ivuxolimab in advanced cancers. The protocol used for the library was the immunoSEQ multiplex PCR assay. The table was pulled from immuneACCESS by TCRdb, which kept in-frame rearrangements only. Such tables lose some clones; where checked, under half of the loss comes from unresolved V genes, and the rest has no known cause. The table for this sample lists 20,000 to 25,000 clones; 84% of them were counted only once. Jointly, the top ten make up roughly 26% of the sample. This sample comprised CD4+ or CD8+ T cells sorted from blood, obtained in a trial of the OX40 agonist ivuxolimab. All receptors derive from an adult with an advanced solid tumor such as melanoma, head and neck, liver or kidney cancer.

The chain joins TRBV11-2 to TRBJ2-7; 8 nucleotides match TRBD2. The CDR3 is 17 amino acids. CDR1 is SGHAT, CDR2 FQNNGV, per germline. V gave up 4 bases and J gave up 3 bases; unmatched junction bases: 14. The DNA for the CDR3 is TGTGCCAGCAGCTCAACCCCCGTAGGACTAGCTGTCTACGAGCAGTACTTC. Amino acid sequence: CASSSTPVGLAVYEQYF.

This clone was seen only a few times. The chain uses TRBV28 and TRBJ2-1, with D possibly TRBD2 on 6 matching bases. V lost 8 bases, J lost 2 bases, and 13 bases lay in between. CDR3 size: 14 residues. Germline CDR1 reads MDHEN; CDR2 reads SYDVKM. The CDR3 nucleotides read TGTGCCAGCGAAGTAGGCGGGGCCTACAATGAGCAGTTCTTC. It codes for CASEVGGAYNEQFF. The full variable domain, completed using reference TRBV28 and TRBJ2-1, is DVKVTQSSRYLVKRTGEKVFLECVQDMDHENMFWYRQDPGLGLRLIYFSYDVKMKEKGDIPEGYSVSREKKERFSLILESASTNQTSMYLCASEVGGAYNEQFFGPGTRLTVL.

This clone was observed a few times. J is TRBJ2-3 and V is TRBV28; 10 bases map to TRBD1. V shed 5 bases, J shed 4 bases, and the junction held 9 bases outside the gene matches. The length of the CDR3 is 16 residues. Germline V gene lookup returns CDR1 MDHEN and CDR2 SYDVKM. DNA of the CDR3: TGTGCCAGCAGTCTACCGGGACAGGGGTGGGCAGATACGCAGTATTTT. Amino acid sequence: CASSLPGQGWADTQYF.

This clone was observed a single time. V gene TRBV7-9 combines with J gene TRBJ2-2; D unresolved. CDR1 SEHNR and CDR2 FQNEAQ come from the germline V gene (reference sequence). This CDR3 region has 14 residues. Trimming removed 1 base from V and 9 bases from J, with 12 bases in between. The CDR3 reads CASSLEAGPRELFF. CDR3 coding DNA: TGTGCCAGCAGCTTAGAGGCAGGCCCCAGGGAGCTGTTTTTT.

CDR3 sequence: CAISELVWDRPAGTIYF. CDR3 coding DNA: TGTGCCATCAGTGAGTTGGTTTGGGACAGGCCGGCGGGCACCATATATTTT. This chain connects TRBV10-3 to TRBJ1-3, with 8 bases aligning to TRBD1. The J segment lost 9 bases and the V segment lost 1 base, leaving 14 bases of the junction unmatched. This CDR3 is 17 amino acids long. CDR1 is ENHRY and CDR2 is SYGVKD in the germline V gene.

This clone appeared a single time. The chain combines TRBV6-5 with TRBJ2-5; D is undetermined. The J call is doubtful: the DNA matches TRBJ2-7 better. This CDR3 is built from 13 residues. Looked up from germline, CDR1 is MNHEY and CDR2 is SVGAGI. The CDR3 DNA reads TGTGCCAGCAGTCGGACGGAGCCCTACGAGCAGTACTTC. Protein product: CASSRTEPYEQYF.

This sequence joins TRBV6-1 and TRBJ2-5, with TRBD1 matching over 8 bases. V lost 8 bases, J lost 4 bases, and 9 bases stayed unmatched. The CDR3 spans 14 residues. The germline gives CDR1 MNHNS, CDR2 SASEGT. The CDR3 loop is CASEDRGVAETQYF. CDR3 bases: TGTGCCAGCGAAGACAGGGGAGTAGCAGAGACCCAGTACTTC.

CDR3 DNA sequence: TGTGCCAGCAGCTTAGGGGGACCTCGGGAGCTGTTTTTT. Protein sequence: CASSLGGPRELFF. This chain connects TRBV7-9 to TRBJ2-2, with D possibly being TRBD1 or TRBD2 (5 bases each). Germline CDR1 reads SEHNR; CDR2 reads FQNEAQ (reference sequence). The ends were cut back, 1 base at V and 9 bases at J, with 9 bases in the middle. This CDR3 is 13 amino acids long.

V is TRBV28 and J is TRBJ2-3; 8 bases agree with TRBD2. Unmatched junction bases numbered 9, after V lost 5 bases and J lost 2 bases. The CDR3 loop spans 16 amino acids. Germline V CDR1 and CDR2: MDHEN, SYDVKM. The CDR3 DNA is TGTGCCAGCAGTATCGGACTAGCAGGGGTCACAGATACGCAGTATTTT. This encodes CASSIGLAGVTDTQYF.

The chain has TRBV12-5 and TRBJ1-5, with 9 bases lining up with TRBD1. V dropped 1 base and J dropped 6; count of bases not matched to a gene: 1. The CDR3 is 14 residues long. CDR1 and CDR2 from the germline V gene are LGHNT and FRNRAP. This CDR3 reads CASGLGTGVQPQHF. The CDR3 DNA reads TGTGCTAGTGGTTTGGGGACAGGGGTTCAGCCCCAGCATTTT. Based on the CDR3 plus reference TRBV12-5 and TRBJ1-5, the full variable domain is DARVTQTPRHKVTEMGQEVTMRCQPILGHNTVFWYRQTMMQGLELLAYFRNRAPLDDSGMPKDRFSAEMPDATLATLKIQPSEPRDSAVYFCASGLGTGVQPQHFGDGTRLSIL.

Here the CDR3 DNA reads TGCGCCAGCAGTGAATTAGCGGGAGCTTTTATCGATGAGCAGTTCTTC. Encoded protein: CASSELAGAFIDEQFF. The rearrangement uses TRBV10-1 and TRBJ2-1; 9 bases are a match to TRBD2. The V gene end was trimmed by 3 bases and the J gene end by 8 bases; junction bases not matched to a gene: 11. The CDR3 runs to 16 residues. From germline, CDR1 is WNHNN and CDR2 SYGVQD (reference sequence).

The genes are TRBV4-1 and TRBJ2-7, with D uncertain. Germline V gene lookup returns CDR1 MGHRA and CDR2 YSYEKL. The V and J ends lost 1 base and 6 bases respectively, with 10 bases between them. There are 13 residues in the CDR3. CDR3: CASSQVLVAEQYF. The CDR3 DNA reads as TGCGCCAGCAGCCAAGTCCTGGTTGCCGAGCAGTACTTC.

This rearrangement joins TRBV7-9 to TRBJ1-1, with D hard to call. CDR1 is SEHNR, CDR2 FQNEAQ, per germline (reference sequence). The CDR3 spans 12 residues. V was pared by 6 bases and J by 4 bases, with 9 bases between. The CDR3 is CASSLVLTEAFF. DNA for the CDR3: TGTGCCAGCAGTTTGGTTCTCACTGAAGCTTTCTTT.

The chain links TRBV5-5 to TRBJ2-1, with D perhaps TRBD2 (6 bases). Germline assignment: CDR1 SGHKS and CDR2 YYEKEE (reference sequence). Deletions cut 0 bases from V and 3 bases from J, with 16 bases between. The CDR3 is 17 residues long. The CDR3 nucleotides read TGTGCCAGCAGCTTGGAGCGGCTGCGACTAGGCTACAATGAGCAGTTCTTC. Protein product: CASSLERLRLGYNEQFF.

The V call is TRBV5-4, the J call TRBJ1-4, with 9 positions matching TRBD1. CDR1 is SGHNT and CDR2 is YYREEE in the germline V gene (reference sequence). CDR3 length equals 13 residues. The J segment lost 7 bases and the V segment lost 5 bases, leaving 3 bases of the junction unmatched. The CDR3 loop reads CASRRDRAEKLFF. The CDR3 DNA reads TGTGCCAGCAGGCGGGACAGGGCTGAAAAACTGTTTTTT.

The chain is built from TRBV6-5 and TRBJ2-2, with 7 bases that match TRBD1. The length of the CDR3 is 15 residues. Germline V gene sequence: CDR1 MNHEY, CDR2 SVGAGI. V was pared by 6 bases and J by 1 base, with 5 bases of the junction left unmatched. The CDR3 DNA is TGTGCCAGCAGCTCTACAGGGGAGAACACCGGGGAGCTGTTTTTT. Its translation is CASSSTGENTGELFF.

The rearrangement links TRBV7-9 to TRBJ2-7; a possible D gene is TRBD2 (5 bases). CDR3 length: 15 residues. Per the germline V gene, CDR1 is SEHNR and CDR2 is FQNEAQ (reference sequence). The V and J ends lost 1 base and 0 bases respectively, with 10 bases between them. The CDR3 nucleotides read TGTGCCAGCAGCTTAGTTGGAGGTAACTCCTACGAGCAGTACTTC. Protein: CASSLVGGNSYEQYF.

This clone appeared once. The chain employs TRBV6-4 and TRBJ2-3; D possibly corresponds to TRBD1 (6 bases). In germline, CDR1 is MRHNA, CDR2 SNTAGT. V was pared by 0 bases and J by 2 bases, with 12 bases between. The CDR3 length is 16 residues. CDR3: CASSDSTGTPTDTQYF. DNA of the CDR3: TGTGCCAGCAGTGACTCCACAGGGACCCCCACAGATACGCAGTATTTT.

The chain carries TRBV6-1 and TRBJ2-3, with D unclear. The CDR3 spans 11 residues. The ends were cut back, 10 bases at V and 6 bases at J, with 11 bases in the middle. Germline CDR1 MNHNS, CDR2 SASEGT. The CDR3 loop reads CAIWGLDTQYF. CDR3 DNA sequence: TGTGCCATCTGGGGTTTGGATACGCAGTATTTT.

CDR3 DNA sequence: TGTGCCAGCACCCAAGGATCAGATCCCAATCAGCCCCAGCATTTT. Its protein product is CASTQGSDPNQPQHF. The chain employs TRBV5-6 and TRBJ1-5; D not certain. In germline, CDR1 is SGHDT, CDR2 YYEEEE. The CDR3 is 15 residues long. V was trimmed by 6 bases and J by 3 bases, leaving 16 bases between them.

J is TRBJ2-7 and V is TRBV2; no definite D call. V was shortened by 6 bases and J by 3 bases, with 18 bases between the two germline ends. Per the germline V gene, CDR1 is SNHLY and CDR2 is FYNNEI. The CDR3 covers 15 residues. The CDR3 region is CASSPDPLKNYEQYF. DNA for the CDR3: TGTGCCAGCAGCCCTGACCCCCTCAAAAACTACGAGCAGTACTTC.

The rearrangement uses TRBV11-1 and TRBJ2-1, with a weak D call TRBD1 (6 bases). Germline CDR1 and CDR2: SGHAT and FQDESV (reference sequence). V was shortened by 0 bases and J by 3 bases, with 15 bases between the two germline ends. This CDR3 is 17 amino acids long. The CDR3 DNA sequence: TGTGCCAGCAGCTTAGCAAGTTGGGACATTAGCTACAATGAGCAGTTCTTC. Translation: CASSLASWDISYNEQFF.

The genes are TRBV7-3 and TRBJ2-5, with D perhaps TRBD1 or TRBD2 (6 bases each). V was cut by 5 bases and J by 2 bases, with 18 bases left in between. CDR1 and CDR2 (germline): SGHTA, FQGTGA. The CDR3 has 16 amino acids. The DNA for the CDR3 is TGTGCCAGCAGCCTTAGGGGACTTAGGGGGCAAGAGACCCAGTACTTC. Translation: CASSLRGLRGQETQYF.

CDR3 sequence: CASSEMSGGSNEQFF. The CDR3 DNA sequence: TGTGCCAGCAGTGAAATGTCAGGTGGGAGCAATGAGCAGTTCTTC. The rearrangement uses TRBV6-1 and TRBJ2-1; the D gene is possibly TRBD2 (5 bases). The CDR3 is 15 residues long. The V and J ends lost 2 bases and 6 bases respectively, with 14 bases between them. CDR1 is MNHNS, CDR2 SASEGT, per germline.

The chain links TRBV7-3 to TRBJ2-1; no reliable D call. Deletions cut 5 bases from V and 2 bases from J, with 7 bases between. The length of the CDR3 is 13 residues. CDR1 SGHTA and CDR2 FQGTGA come from the germline V gene. The CDR3 sequence: CASSLMAYNEQFF. CDR3 sequence (DNA): TGTGCCAGCAGCCTAATGGCCTACAATGAGCAGTTCTTC.

Here the CDR3 DNA reads TGTGCCAGCAGCCCCGGACTAGCGGAGGACAATGAGCAGTTCTTC. Translating it yields CASSPGLAEDNEQFF. V usage is TRBV6-5 and J usage is TRBJ2-1, with 10 bases lining up with TRBD2. The CDR3 length is 15 residues. CDR1 is MNHEY, CDR2 SVGAGI, per germline. V gave up 6 bases and J gave up 5 bases; unmatched junction bases: 7.

This chain uses TRBV6-1 with TRBJ2-7; D is perhaps TRBD2 (5 bases). The CDR3 is 13 amino acids. Germline loops: CDR1 MNHNS, CDR2 SASEGT. Between the trimmed V and J ends, which lost 8 bases and 2 bases, there was a span of 13 bases. The DNA of the CDR3 is TGTGCCAGCGTTAGGGAGATCGCCTACGAGCAGTACTTC. It encodes CASVREIAYEQYF.